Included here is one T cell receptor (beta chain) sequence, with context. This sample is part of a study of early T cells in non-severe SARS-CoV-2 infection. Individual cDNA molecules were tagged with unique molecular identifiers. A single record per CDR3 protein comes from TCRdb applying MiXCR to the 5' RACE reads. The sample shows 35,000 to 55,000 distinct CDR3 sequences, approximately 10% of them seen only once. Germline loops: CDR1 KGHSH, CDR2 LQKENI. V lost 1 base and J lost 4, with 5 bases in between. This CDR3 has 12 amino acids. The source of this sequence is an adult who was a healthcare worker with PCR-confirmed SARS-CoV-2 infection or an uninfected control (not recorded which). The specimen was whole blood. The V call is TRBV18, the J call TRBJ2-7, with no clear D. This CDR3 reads CASSPRGYEQYF. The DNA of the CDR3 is TGTGCCAGCTCACCACGTGGTTACGAGCAGTACTTC. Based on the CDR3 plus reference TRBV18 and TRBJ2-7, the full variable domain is NAGVMQNPRHLVRRRGQEARLRCSPMKGHSHVYWYRQLPEEGLKFMVYLQKENIIDESGMPKERFSAEFPKEGPSILRIQQVVRGDSAAYFCASSPRGYEQYFGPGTRLTVT.